This T cell receptor beta chain originates from a study of T cell repertoires in aging, cancer and after chemotherapy. Study overall: Repeat sampling of healthy donors over several months to years showed clear clonal overlap.

This clonotype has just a few counts. TRB rearrangements spanning V, D and J were amplified using mixed TRB-A/B primers. TCRdb itself ran the multiplex PCR reads through MiXCR, one entry per CDR3 protein. Of over 10,000 distinct CDR3 sequences in the sample, around 21% were seen once. The template was genomic DNA from peripheral blood, not RNA. The clonotype comes from a human donor in good health. Sequencing was carried out using blood.

The CDR3: CASSPGEETQYF. The DNA for the CDR3 is TGTGCCAGCAGCCCGGGGGAGGAGACCCAGTACTTC. The chain links TRBV5-4 to TRBJ2-5, with D perhaps matching TRBD2 (6 bases). Trimming left V 4 bases short and J 5 bases short, with 9 bases between. Germline CDR1 and CDR2: SGHNT and YYREEE (reference sequence). The CDR3 spans 12 residues.